A selection of T cell receptor beta chains follows, all from one sample in a study of blood T cell repertoires in COVID-19. Sequencing was performed with immunoSEQ multiplex PCR; in TCRdb, only in-frame clones are kept and a portion is missing. The data contain about 300,000 clones, 65% to 90% of them singletons. Sequencing was carried out using PBMCs or T cells enriched from blood (not recorded which). These receptors came from a woman younger than 30 who had recovered from COVID-19. The CDR3 runs from the conserved cysteine through the conserved F or W. Each record gives: D gene, J gene, V gene, clone size, CDR3 protein, CDR3 DNA. The D gene is left open where the match is weak. Clone sizes are given selectively: once, few, many, or a class where the clone is expanded.

d_call: TRBD1; j_call: TRBJ1-2; v_call: TRBV6-4; clone_size: -; cdr3_aa: CASSQDRGFNYGYTF; cdr3_nt: TGTGCCAGCTCCCAGGACAGGGGCTTTAACTATGGCTACACCTTC
d_call: TRBD1; j_call: TRBJ2-7; v_call: TRBV2; clone_size: -; cdr3_aa: CASSGQGSSYEQYF; cdr3_nt: TGTGCCAGCAGCGGACAGGGGAGCTCCTACGAGCAGTACTTC
d_call: -; j_call: TRBJ1-4; v_call: TRBV7-9; clone_size: -; cdr3_aa: CASSRMGGTNEKLFF; cdr3_nt: TGTGCCAGCAGCCGAATGGGGGGAACTAATGAAAAACTGTTTTTT
d_call: TRBD1; j_call: TRBJ2-7; v_call: TRBV3-1/TRBV3-2; clone_size: -; cdr3_aa: CASSHATGDRVSYEQYF; cdr3_nt: TGTGCCAGCAGCCACGCCACCGGGGACAGGGTTTCCTACGAGCAGTACTTC
d_call: -; j_call: TRBJ1-1; v_call: TRBV30; clone_size: -; cdr3_aa: CAWSVVQGLAEAFF; cdr3_nt: TGTGCCTGGAGTGTAGTACAGGGTCTGGCTGAAGCTTTCTTT
d_call: -; j_call: TRBJ1-2; v_call: TRBV9; clone_size: -; cdr3_aa: CASSPWDTPRANYGYTF; cdr3_nt: TGTGCCAGCAGTCCCTGGGACACTCCTCGGGCTAACTATGGCTACACCTTC
d_call: -; j_call: TRBJ1-1; v_call: TRBV19; clone_size: -; cdr3_aa: CASSINDFGVEAFF; cdr3_nt: TGTGCCAGTAGTATTAATGACTTCGGGGTTGAAGCTTTCTTT
d_call: -; j_call: TRBJ2-1; v_call: TRBV9; clone_size: -; cdr3_aa: CASSQNREGSYNEQFF; cdr3_nt: TGTGCCAGCAGCCAGAACAGGGAAGGCTCCTACAATGAGCAGTTCTTC
d_call: TRBD1; j_call: TRBJ1-2; v_call: TRBV19; clone_size: -; cdr3_aa: CASSTAAGQGSWGYTF; cdr3_nt: TGTGCCAGTAGTACTGCCGCGGGACAGGGTTCATGGGGCTACACCTTC
d_call: TRBD1; j_call: TRBJ1-6; v_call: TRBV7-9; clone_size: once; cdr3_aa: CASSWTGDAPLHF; cdr3_nt: TGTGCCAGCTCCTGGACAGGGGACGCACCCCTCCACTTT
d_call: -; j_call: TRBJ2-7; v_call: TRBV10-3; clone_size: -; cdr3_aa: CAISGPSDYEQYF; cdr3_nt: TGTGCCATCAGTGGGCCTAGCGATTACGAGCAGTACTTC
d_call: TRBD1; j_call: TRBJ1-3; v_call: TRBV19; clone_size: -; cdr3_aa: CASAYRGHGNTIYF; cdr3_nt: TGTGCCAGTGCTTACAGGGGGCACGGAAACACCATATATTTT
d_call: TRBD2; j_call: TRBJ2-3; v_call: TRBV10-3; clone_size: -; cdr3_aa: CAISASGPSTDTQYF; cdr3_nt: TGTGCCATCAGTGCTAGCGGACCTAGCACAGATACGCAGTATTTT
d_call: -; j_call: TRBJ2-5; v_call: TRBV7-9; clone_size: -; cdr3_aa: CASSLTVQETQYF; cdr3_nt: TGTGCCAGCAGCTTAACTGTCCAAGAGACCCAGTACTTC
d_call: TRBD1; j_call: TRBJ1-2; v_call: TRBV9; clone_size: -; cdr3_aa: CASTTAGQGADGYTF; cdr3_nt: TGTGCCAGCACCACCGCCGGACAGGGGGCAGATGGCTACACCTTC
d_call: -; j_call: TRBJ1-1; v_call: TRBV4-1; clone_size: -; cdr3_aa: CASSQMTGVNTEAFF; cdr3_nt: TGCGCCAGCAGCCAGATGACGGGTGTGAACACTGAAGCTTTCTTT
d_call: TRBD2; j_call: TRBJ2-7; v_call: TRBV6-2/TRBV6-3; clone_size: -; cdr3_aa: CASSYPTSGRANEQYF; cdr3_nt: TGTGCCAGCAGTTACCCCACTAGCGGGAGGGCTAACGAGCAGTACTTC
d_call: -; j_call: TRBJ1-6; v_call: TRBV28; clone_size: -; cdr3_aa: CATVRDYNSPLHF; cdr3_nt: TGTGCCACCGTCCGGGATTATAATTCACCCCTCCACTTT
d_call: TRBD2; j_call: TRBJ2-2; v_call: TRBV27; clone_size: -; cdr3_aa: CASSFPRGAGGTGELFF; cdr3_nt: TGTGCCAGCAGTTTCCCCCGCGGAGCGGGAGGTACCGGGGAGCTGTTTTTT
d_call: TRBD2; j_call: TRBJ2-7; v_call: TRBV25-1; clone_size: -; cdr3_aa: CASSRGGVYEQYF; cdr3_nt: TGTGCCAGCTCCCGGGGGGGAGTCTACGAGCAGTACTTC
d_call: TRBD1; j_call: TRBJ2-7; v_call: TRBV15; clone_size: -; cdr3_aa: CATSPHNDRGGYEQYF; cdr3_nt: TGTGCCACCAGCCCCCACAACGACAGGGGAGGCTACGAGCAGTACTTC
d_call: TRBD2; j_call: TRBJ2-3; v_call: TRBV19; clone_size: once; cdr3_aa: CASSISLAGVVTQYF; cdr3_nt: TGTGCCAGTAGTATATCCCTAGCGGGAGTGGTTACGCAGTATTTT
d_call: TRBD1; j_call: TRBJ2-7; v_call: TRBV6-5; clone_size: -; cdr3_aa: CAIPGQGAYEQYF; cdr3_nt: TGTGCCATCCCGGGACAGGGGGCTTACGAGCAGTACTTC
d_call: -; j_call: TRBJ1-2; v_call: TRBV7-9; clone_size: -; cdr3_aa: CASSSTGTNGYTF; cdr3_nt: TGTGCCAGCAGCTCTACCGGGACTAATGGCTACACCTTC
d_call: TRBD2; j_call: TRBJ2-5; v_call: TRBV2; clone_size: -; cdr3_aa: CASRGGEETQYF; cdr3_nt: TGTGCCAGCAGGGGGGGGGAAGAGACCCAGTACTTC
d_call: TRBD2; j_call: TRBJ2-7; v_call: TRBV6-6; clone_size: few; cdr3_aa: CASSYLSGANSYEQYF; cdr3_nt: TGTGCCAGCAGTTACTTAAGCGGGGCCAACTCCTACGAGCAGTACTTC
d_call: TRBD1; j_call: TRBJ2-3; v_call: TRBV11-2; clone_size: -; cdr3_aa: CASRDDRGLFTTDTQYF; cdr3_nt: TGTGCCAGCAGAGATGACAGGGGGCTTTTTACCACAGATACGCAGTATTTT
d_call: -; j_call: TRBJ1-1; v_call: TRBV9; clone_size: -; cdr3_aa: CASSPLRANTEAFF; cdr3_nt: TGTGCCAGCAGTCCCCTGAGGGCGAACACTGAAGCTTTCTTT
d_call: -; j_call: TRBJ1-2; v_call: TRBV10-3; clone_size: -; cdr3_aa: CAISEFMGGGYTF; cdr3_nt: TGTGCCATCAGTGAATTTATGGGGGGAGGCTACACCTTC
d_call: TRBD1; j_call: TRBJ2-4; v_call: TRBV7-9; clone_size: -; cdr3_aa: CASSPTGGTKNIQYF; cdr3_nt: TGTGCCAGCAGCCCAACAGGGGGTACCAAAAACATTCAGTACTTC
d_call: -; j_call: TRBJ1-2; v_call: TRBV2; clone_size: -; cdr3_aa: CASRAGNYGYTF; cdr3_nt: TGTGCCAGCAGGGCAGGGAACTATGGCTACACCTTC
d_call: -; j_call: TRBJ1-5; v_call: TRBV2; clone_size: -; cdr3_aa: CASTREGGGNQPQHF; cdr3_nt: TGTGCCAGCACCCGGGAGGGAGGTGGCAATCAGCCCCAGCATTTT
d_call: TRBD2; j_call: TRBJ2-3; v_call: TRBV10-2; clone_size: -; cdr3_aa: CASSENVAGADTQYF; cdr3_nt: TGCGCCAGCAGTGAGAATGTAGCGGGAGCAGATACGCAGTATTTT
d_call: TRBD1; j_call: TRBJ1-2; v_call: TRBV5-1; clone_size: -; cdr3_aa: CASRPGQGVYGYTF; cdr3_nt: TGCGCCAGCAGGCCGGGACAGGGGGTCTATGGCTACACCTTC
d_call: -; j_call: TRBJ2-7; v_call: TRBV4-1; clone_size: -; cdr3_aa: CASSQDRRRLSDEQYF; cdr3_nt: TGCGCCAGCAGCCAAGATCGACGACGGCTCAGCGACGAGCAGTACTTC
d_call: TRBD1; j_call: TRBJ1-1; v_call: TRBV5-6; clone_size: -; cdr3_aa: CASSSQGAEAFF; cdr3_nt: TGTGCCAGCAGCTCACAGGGGGCAGAAGCTTTCTTT
d_call: TRBD1; j_call: TRBJ1-1; v_call: TRBV7-3; clone_size: -; cdr3_aa: CASSQGQGGGAFF; cdr3_nt: TGTGCCAGCAGCCAAGGACAGGGTGGGGGAGCTTTCTTT
d_call: TRBD1; j_call: TRBJ1-1; v_call: TRBV6-5; clone_size: -; cdr3_aa: CASRDRSMNTEAFF; cdr3_nt: TGTGCCAGCAGGGACAGGAGCATGAACACTGAAGCTTTCTTT
d_call: -; j_call: TRBJ2-3; v_call: TRBV30; clone_size: -; cdr3_aa: CAWSFSASTDTQYF; cdr3_nt: TGTGCCTGGAGTTTTAGCGCTAGCACAGATACGCAGTATTTT
d_call: TRBD1; j_call: TRBJ2-3; v_call: TRBV5-1; clone_size: -; cdr3_aa: CASSFTGQGQSSTDTQYF; cdr3_nt: TGCGCCAGCAGCTTCACGGGACAGGGTCAATCTAGCACAGATACGCAGTATTTT
d_call: TRBD1; j_call: TRBJ1-5; v_call: TRBV19; clone_size: -; cdr3_aa: CASRSRDVDIIRQGLEPQHF; cdr3_nt: TGTGCCAGTAGATCGAGAGATGTAGATATAATCCGACAGGGGCTCGAGCCCCAGCATTTT
d_call: -; j_call: TRBJ2-5; v_call: TRBV28; clone_size: -; cdr3_aa: CASSYLLTSSETQYF; cdr3_nt: TGTGCCAGCAGCTACCTTCTGACTAGTTCGGAGACCCAGTACTTC
d_call: -; j_call: TRBJ2-3; v_call: TRBV9; clone_size: -; cdr3_aa: CASSVDYSGTDTQYF; cdr3_nt: TGTGCCAGCAGCGTAGATTATTCGGGCACAGATACGCAGTATTTT
d_call: -; j_call: TRBJ2-5; v_call: TRBV19; clone_size: few; cdr3_aa: CASSRQDLQETQYF; cdr3_nt: TGTGCCAGTAGCAGACAGGACCTCCAAGAGACCCAGTACTTC
d_call: -; j_call: TRBJ2-5; v_call: TRBV7-9; clone_size: many; cdr3_aa: CASSLSGIQETQYF; cdr3_nt: TGTGCCAGCAGCTTATCAGGCATCCAAGAGACCCAGTACTTC
d_call: -; j_call: TRBJ1-5; v_call: TRBV7-9; clone_size: few; cdr3_aa: CASSPQFDQPQHF; cdr3_nt: TGTGCCAGCAGCCCACAGTTCGATCAGCCCCAGCATTTT
d_call: -; j_call: TRBJ1-5; v_call: TRBV2; clone_size: once; cdr3_aa: CASSVEDSSVPSNQPQHF; cdr3_nt: TGTGCCAGCAGTGTTGAGGACAGCAGCGTGCCTAGCAATCAGCCCCAGCATTTT
d_call: TRBD1; j_call: TRBJ1-1; v_call: TRBV27; clone_size: -; cdr3_aa: CASSREGASGTNTEAFF; cdr3_nt: TGTGCCAGCAGTAGAGAGGGGGCCTCTGGGACAAACACTGAAGCTTTCTTT
d_call: TRBD1; j_call: TRBJ2-3; v_call: TRBV5-1; clone_size: -; cdr3_aa: CASSRQGATDTQYF; cdr3_nt: TGCGCCAGCAGCCGGCAGGGGGCAACAGATACGCAGTATTTT
d_call: -; j_call: TRBJ1-4; v_call: TRBV5-1; clone_size: -; cdr3_aa: CASSRTDGNEKLFF; cdr3_nt: TGCGCCAGCTCGAGGACAGATGGTAATGAAAAACTGTTTTTT
d_call: -; j_call: TRBJ2-7; v_call: TRBV9; clone_size: few; cdr3_aa: CASSSSSYEQYF; cdr3_nt: TGTGCCAGCAGCTCGAGCTCCTACGAGCAGTACTTC
d_call: TRBD2; j_call: TRBJ2-7; v_call: TRBV7-2; clone_size: -; cdr3_aa: CASSLVDSGSYEQYF; cdr3_nt: TGTGCCAGCAGCTTAGTGGATAGCGGGAGCTACGAGCAGTACTTC
d_call: -; j_call: TRBJ1-1; v_call: TRBV18; clone_size: -; cdr3_aa: CASSPPGTIPEAFF; cdr3_nt: TGTGCCAGCTCACCACCAGGGACAATCCCTGAAGCTTTCTTT